This section outlines one T cell receptor (beta chain) sequence together with its context. These data originate in a study of regulatory T cells in long-lasting Graves disease. Across the study: Patients met the persistent Graves' disease definition after over 5 years of antithyroid drugs with positive TSH receptor antibodies.

Investigators prepared the TCR beta libraries by applying iRepertoire HTBI primers and Arm-PCR of CDR3 regions. Study processing details: Gene usage covered 62 TRBV and 14 to 15 TRBJ segments. TCRdb analysed the multiplex PCR reads with MiXCR anew, one entry per CDR3 protein. The V and J calls reflect TCRdb's pipeline rather than the authors' work. The table includes 700,000 or so distinct CDR3 sequences, about 32% detected once. Time point specified: persistent/refractory GD, antithyroid drugs over 5 years with positive TRAb. There was RNA extracted from PBMCs, and the TCR library was made from it. Each patient gave 7 to 10 milliliters of EDTA-anticoagulated peripheral blood. Material: peripheral blood mononuclear cells (PBMCs), obtained when the disease was refractory, from a patient treated with antithyroid drugs. The receptor's source is a female donor with Graves disease.

DNA for the CDR3: TGTGCCAGCAGCCCACTCTTAACAGGCACCTACGAGCAGTACTTC. This translates into CASSPLLTGTYEQYF. V is TRBV3-1 and J is TRBJ2-7; D may be TRBD1 (5 bases). The V and J ends lost 4 bases and 2 bases respectively, with 15 bases between them. Germline CDR1 reads LGHDT; CDR2 reads YNNKEL (reference sequence). The CDR3 covers 15 residues.